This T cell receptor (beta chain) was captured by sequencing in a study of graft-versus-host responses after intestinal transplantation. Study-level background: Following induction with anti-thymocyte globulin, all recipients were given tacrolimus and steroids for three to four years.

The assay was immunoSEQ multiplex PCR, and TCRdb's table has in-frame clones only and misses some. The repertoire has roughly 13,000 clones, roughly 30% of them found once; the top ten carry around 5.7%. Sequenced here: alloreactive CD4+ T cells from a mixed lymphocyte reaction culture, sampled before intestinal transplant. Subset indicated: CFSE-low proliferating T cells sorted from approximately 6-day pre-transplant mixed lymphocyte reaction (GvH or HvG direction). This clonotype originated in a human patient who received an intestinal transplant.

The CDR3 nucleotides are TGCGCCAGCAGCTTCCCGACCTCGATCTCGAGCACAGATACGCAGTATTTT. Its translation: CASSFPTSISSTDTQYF. This chain joins TRBV5-1 and TRBJ2-3, with no clear D. The germline CDR1 and CDR2 sequences are SGHRS and YFSETQ. With 2 bases removed from V and 0 bases from J, the gap between germline ends came to 16 bases. This CDR3 is built from 17 residues.